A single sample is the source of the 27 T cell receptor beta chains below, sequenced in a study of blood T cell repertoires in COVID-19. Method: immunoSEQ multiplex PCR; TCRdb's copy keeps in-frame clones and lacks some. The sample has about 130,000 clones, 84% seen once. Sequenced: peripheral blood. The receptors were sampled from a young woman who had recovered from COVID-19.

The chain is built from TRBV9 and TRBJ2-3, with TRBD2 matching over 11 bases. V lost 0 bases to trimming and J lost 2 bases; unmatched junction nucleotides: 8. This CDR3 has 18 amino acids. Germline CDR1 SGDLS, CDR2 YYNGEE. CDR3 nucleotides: TGTGCCAGCAGCGTAGCTACCCTTAGCGGGAGGGCCACAGATACGCAGTATTTT. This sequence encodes CASSVATLSGRATDTQYF.

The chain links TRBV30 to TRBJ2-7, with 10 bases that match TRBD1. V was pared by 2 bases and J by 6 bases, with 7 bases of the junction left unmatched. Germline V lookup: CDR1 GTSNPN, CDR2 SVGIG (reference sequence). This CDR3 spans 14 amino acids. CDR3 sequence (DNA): TGTGCCTGGAGTCCCGGGACAGGGGTTACCGAGCAGTACTTC. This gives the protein CAWSPGTGVTEQYF.

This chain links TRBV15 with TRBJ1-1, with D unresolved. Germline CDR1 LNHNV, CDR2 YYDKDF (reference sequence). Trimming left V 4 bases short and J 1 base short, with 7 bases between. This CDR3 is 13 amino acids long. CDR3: CATSIGGNTEAFF. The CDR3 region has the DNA TGTGCCACCAGCATCGGAGGGAACACTGAAGCTTTCTTT.

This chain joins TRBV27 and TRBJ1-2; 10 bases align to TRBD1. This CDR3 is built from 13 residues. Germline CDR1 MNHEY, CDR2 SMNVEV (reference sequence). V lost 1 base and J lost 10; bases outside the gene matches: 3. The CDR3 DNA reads TGTGCCAGCAGTTTATTGGGGACAGGGGACTACACCTTC. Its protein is CASSLLGTGDYTF.

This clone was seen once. The chain's CDR3 is CASSPREGNQPQHF. The CDR3 region has the DNA TGTGCCAGCTCACCACGGGAGGGGAATCAGCCCCAGCATTTT. The J gene is TRBJ1-5, the V gene TRBV18, with TRBD1 as a possible D gene (5 bases). The CDR3 loop spans 14 amino acids. Germline V lookup: CDR1 KGHSH, CDR2 LQKENI. Trimming shortened V by 1 base and J by 4 bases, and 8 bases separated the two germline ends.

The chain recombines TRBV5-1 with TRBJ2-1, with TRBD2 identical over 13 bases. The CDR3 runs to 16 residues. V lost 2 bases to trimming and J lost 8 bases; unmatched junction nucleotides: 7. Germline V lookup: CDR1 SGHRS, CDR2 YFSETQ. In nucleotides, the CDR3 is TGCGCCAGCAGCTTAGGAGGGACTAGCGGGACCCATGAGCAGTTCTTC. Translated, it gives CASSLGGTSGTHEQFF.

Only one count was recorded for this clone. In nucleotides, the CDR3 is TGTGCCAGCAGTGACTCGACAGGGGGCTACAATGAGCAGTTCTTC. Protein product: CASSDSTGGYNEQFF. The rearrangement joins TRBV6-4 to TRBJ2-1; TRBD1 matches 9 bases. V lost 0 bases, J lost 3 bases, and 0 bases stayed unmatched. The germline CDR1 and CDR2 sequences are MRHNA and SNTAGT. This CDR3 contains 15 residues.

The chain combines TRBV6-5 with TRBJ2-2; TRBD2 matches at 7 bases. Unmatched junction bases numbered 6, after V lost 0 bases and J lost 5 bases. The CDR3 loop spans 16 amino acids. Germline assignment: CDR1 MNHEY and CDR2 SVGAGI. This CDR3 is CASSYSIPGGTGELFF. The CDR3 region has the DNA TGTGCCAGCAGTTACTCGATTCCCGGGGGGACCGGGGAGCTGTTTTTT.

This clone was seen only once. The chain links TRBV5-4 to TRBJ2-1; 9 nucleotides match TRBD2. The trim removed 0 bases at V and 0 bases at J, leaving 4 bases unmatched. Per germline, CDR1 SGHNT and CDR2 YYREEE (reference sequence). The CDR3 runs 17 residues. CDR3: CASSLGLAESSYNEQFF. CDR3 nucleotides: TGTGCCAGCAGCTTGGGACTAGCGGAGAGCTCCTACAATGAGCAGTTCTTC.

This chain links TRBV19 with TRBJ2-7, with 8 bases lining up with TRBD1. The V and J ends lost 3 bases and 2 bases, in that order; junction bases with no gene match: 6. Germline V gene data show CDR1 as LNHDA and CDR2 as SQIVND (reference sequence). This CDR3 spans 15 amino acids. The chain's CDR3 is CASSIREQGAYEQYF. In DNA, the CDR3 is TGTGCCAGTAGTATTCGAGAACAGGGGGCCTACGAGCAGTACTTC.

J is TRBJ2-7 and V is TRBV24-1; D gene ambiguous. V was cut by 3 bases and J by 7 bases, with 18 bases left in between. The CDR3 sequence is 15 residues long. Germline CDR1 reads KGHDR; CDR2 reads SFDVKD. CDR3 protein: CATSDLFRSFMEQYF. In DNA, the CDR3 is TGTGCCACCAGTGATCTGTTCAGGTCTTTTATGGAGCAGTACTTC.

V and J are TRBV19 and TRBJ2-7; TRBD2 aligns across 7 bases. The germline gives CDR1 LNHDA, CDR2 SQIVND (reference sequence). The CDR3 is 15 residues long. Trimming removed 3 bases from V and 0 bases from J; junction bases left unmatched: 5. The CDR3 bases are TGTGCCAGTAGTATCTCCCGGGGGGACTCCTACGAGCAGTACTTC. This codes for CASSISRGDSYEQYF.

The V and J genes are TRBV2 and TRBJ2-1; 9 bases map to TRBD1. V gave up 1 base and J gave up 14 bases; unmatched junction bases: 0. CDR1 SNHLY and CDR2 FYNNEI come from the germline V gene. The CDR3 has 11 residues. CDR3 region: CASSEGDREFF. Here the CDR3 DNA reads TGTGCCAGCAGTGAAGGGGACAGGGAGTTCTTC.

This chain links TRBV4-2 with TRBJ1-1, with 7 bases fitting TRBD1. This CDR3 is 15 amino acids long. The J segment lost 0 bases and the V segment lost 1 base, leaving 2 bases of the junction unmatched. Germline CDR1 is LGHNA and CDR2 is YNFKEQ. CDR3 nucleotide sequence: TGTGCCAGCAGCCAAGTTACAGGGGTGAACACTGAAGCTTTCTTT. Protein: CASSQVTGVNTEAFF.

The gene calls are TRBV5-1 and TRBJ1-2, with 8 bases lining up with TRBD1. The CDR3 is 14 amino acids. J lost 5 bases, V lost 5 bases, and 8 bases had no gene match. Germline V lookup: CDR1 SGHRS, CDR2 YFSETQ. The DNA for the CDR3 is TGCGCCAGCAGATTAGTACAGGGGGAATATGGCTACACCTTC. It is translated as CASRLVQGEYGYTF.

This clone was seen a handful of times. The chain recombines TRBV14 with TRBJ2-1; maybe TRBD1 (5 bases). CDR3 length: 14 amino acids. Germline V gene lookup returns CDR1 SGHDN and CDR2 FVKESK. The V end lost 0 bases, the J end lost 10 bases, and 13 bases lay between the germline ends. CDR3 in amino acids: CASSQDLGRIEQFF. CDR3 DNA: TGTGCCAGCAGCCAAGATCTGGGGCGGATAGAGCAGTTCTTC.

CDR3 amino acids: CASSVKSSGANVLTF. The CDR3 nucleotides read TGTGCCAGTAGTGTTAAGAGCTCTGGGGCCAACGTCCTGACTTTC. The V call is TRBV19, the J call TRBJ2-6; no firm D call. The germline V and J ends were trimmed by 5 bases and 0 bases, with 8 bases remaining between them. Germline V gene lookup returns CDR1 LNHDA and CDR2 SQIVND (reference sequence). CDR3 length: 15 amino acids.

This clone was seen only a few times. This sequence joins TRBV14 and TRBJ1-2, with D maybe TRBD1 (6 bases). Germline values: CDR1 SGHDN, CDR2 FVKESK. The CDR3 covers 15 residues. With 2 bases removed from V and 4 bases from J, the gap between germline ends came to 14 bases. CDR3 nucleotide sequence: TGTGCCAGCAGCCAACAAACAGGGAAGGGCTATGGCTACACCTTC. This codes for CASSQQTGKGYGYTF.

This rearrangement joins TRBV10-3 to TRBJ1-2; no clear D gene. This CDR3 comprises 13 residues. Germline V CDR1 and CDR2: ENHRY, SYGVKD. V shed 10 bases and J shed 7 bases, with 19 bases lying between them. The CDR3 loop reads CANSDGRLRGYTF. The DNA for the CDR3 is TGTGCCAATTCGGACGGGAGATTGCGTGGCTACACCTTC.

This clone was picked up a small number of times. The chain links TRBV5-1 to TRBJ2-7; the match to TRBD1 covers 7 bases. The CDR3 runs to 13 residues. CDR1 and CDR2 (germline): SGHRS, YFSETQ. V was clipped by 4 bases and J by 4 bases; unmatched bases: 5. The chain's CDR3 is CASSPSTGYEQYF. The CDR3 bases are TGCGCCAGCAGCCCTTCGACAGGGTACGAGCAGTACTTC.

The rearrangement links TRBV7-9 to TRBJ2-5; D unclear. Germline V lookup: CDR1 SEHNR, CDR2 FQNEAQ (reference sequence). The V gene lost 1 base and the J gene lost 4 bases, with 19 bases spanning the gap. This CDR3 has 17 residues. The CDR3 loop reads CASSLEAGFGRVETQYF. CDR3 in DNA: TGTGCCAGCAGCTTAGAGGCCGGGTTTGGTCGAGTAGAGACCCAGTACTTC.

The CDR3 loop reads CASSFGTSGTDTQYF. The CDR3 DNA is TGTGCCAGCAGCTTCGGGACTAGCGGCACAGATACGCAGTATTTT. The V call is TRBV5-4, the J call TRBJ2-3; 10 nucleotides align to TRBD2. The junction had 1 base not matched to a gene; V was cut back by 2 bases and J by 1 base. Germline V gene sequence: CDR1 SGHNT, CDR2 YYREEE (reference sequence). The CDR3 contains 15 residues.

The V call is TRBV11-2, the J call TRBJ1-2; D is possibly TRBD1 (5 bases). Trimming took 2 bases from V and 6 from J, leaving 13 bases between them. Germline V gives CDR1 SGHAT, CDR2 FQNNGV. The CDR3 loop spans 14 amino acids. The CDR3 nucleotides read TGTGCCAGCAGCTTACGTGGGGGGTCGGATGGCTACACCTTC. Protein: CASSLRGGSDGYTF.

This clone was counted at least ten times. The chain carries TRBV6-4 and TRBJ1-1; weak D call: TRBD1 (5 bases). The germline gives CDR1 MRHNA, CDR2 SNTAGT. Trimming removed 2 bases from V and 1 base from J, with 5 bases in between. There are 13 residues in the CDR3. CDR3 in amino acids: CASSDTGNTEAFF. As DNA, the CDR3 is TGTGCCAGCAGTGACACAGGGAACACTGAAGCTTTCTTT.

CDR3: CASGQDRGPYNEQFF. The DNA for the CDR3 is TGTGCTAGTGGCCAAGACAGGGGCCCCTACAATGAGCAGTTCTTC. The chain joins TRBV12-5 to TRBJ2-1, with 8 bases aligning to TRBD1. There are 15 residues in the CDR3. Germline trimming cut 6 bases from V and 2 bases from J; bases unmatched to any gene: 6. Germline CDR1 and CDR2: LGHNT and FRNRAP. Full variable domain (rest looked up from reference TRBV12-5 and TRBJ2-1): DARVTQTPRHKVTEMGQEVTMRCQPILGHNTVFWYRQTMMQGLELLAYFRNRAPLDDSGMPKDRFSAEMPDATLATLKIQPSEPRDSAVYFCASGQDRGPYNEQFFGPGTRLTVL.

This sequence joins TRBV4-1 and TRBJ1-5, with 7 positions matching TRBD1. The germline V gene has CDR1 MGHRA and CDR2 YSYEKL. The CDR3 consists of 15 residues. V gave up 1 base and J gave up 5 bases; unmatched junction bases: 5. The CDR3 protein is CASSQATGEHQPQHF. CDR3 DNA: TGCGCCAGCAGCCAAGCAACAGGGGAACATCAGCCCCAGCATTTT.

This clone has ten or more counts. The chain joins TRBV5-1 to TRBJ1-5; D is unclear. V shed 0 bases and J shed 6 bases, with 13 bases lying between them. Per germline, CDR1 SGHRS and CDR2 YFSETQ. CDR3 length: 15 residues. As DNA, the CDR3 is TGCGCCAGCAGCTTGGACTCCCTCGGTACTCAGCCCCAGCATTTT. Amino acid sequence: CASSLDSLGTQPQHF.